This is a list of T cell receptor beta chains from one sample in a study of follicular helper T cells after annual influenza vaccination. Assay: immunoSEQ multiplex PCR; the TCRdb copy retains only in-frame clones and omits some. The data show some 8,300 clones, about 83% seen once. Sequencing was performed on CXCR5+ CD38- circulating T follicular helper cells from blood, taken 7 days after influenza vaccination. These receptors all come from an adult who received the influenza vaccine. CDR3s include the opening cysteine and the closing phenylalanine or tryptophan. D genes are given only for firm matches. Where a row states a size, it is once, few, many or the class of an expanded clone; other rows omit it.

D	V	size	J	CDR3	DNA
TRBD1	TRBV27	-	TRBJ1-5	CASSGDRNQPQHF	TGTGCCAGCAGCGGGGACAGAAATCAGCCCCAGCATTTT
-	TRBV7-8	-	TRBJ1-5	CASSLATANQPQHF	TGTGCCAGCAGCTTAGCTACGGCCAATCAGCCCCAGCATTTT
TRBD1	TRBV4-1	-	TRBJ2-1	CASSQPGTGNEQFF	TGCGCCAGCAGCCAACCCGGGACAGGGAATGAGCAGTTCTTC
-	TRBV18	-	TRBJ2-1	CASSPPRTAYNEQFF	TGTGCCAGCTCACCACCGAGGACAGCTTACAATGAGCAGTTCTTC
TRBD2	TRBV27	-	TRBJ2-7	CASSSGGNYEQYF	TGTGCCAGCAGTTCGGGAGGAAACTACGAGCAGTACTTC
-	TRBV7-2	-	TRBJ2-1	CASSLGRGQRNNEQFF	TGTGCCAGCAGCTTAGGCCGAGGACAGCGTAACAATGAGCAGTTCTTC
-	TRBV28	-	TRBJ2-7	CASSRGSWEQYF	TGTGCCAGCAGCCGGGGATCCTGGGAGCAGTACTTC
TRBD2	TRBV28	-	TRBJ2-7	CASSPFSGSHEQYF	TGTGCCAGCAGTCCCTTTAGCGGGAGCCACGAGCAGTACTTC
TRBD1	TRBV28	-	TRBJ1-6	CASRQGNNSPLHF	TGTGCCAGCAGACAGGGGAACAATTCACCCCTCCACTTT
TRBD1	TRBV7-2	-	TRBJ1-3	CASSSRTGGGNTIYF	TGTGCCAGCAGCTCCAGGACAGGGGGGGGAAACACCATATATTTT
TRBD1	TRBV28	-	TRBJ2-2	CASRMRQGTGELFF	TGTGCCAGCAGGATGAGACAGGGGACCGGGGAGCTGTTTTTT
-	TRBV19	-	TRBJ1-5	CASSIEEGKRNQPQHF	TGTGCCAGTAGTATAGAAGAGGGGAAGAGGAATCAGCCCCAGCATTTT
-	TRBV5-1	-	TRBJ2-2	CASSLGRRLGNTGELFF	TGCGCCAGCAGCTTGGGACGCCGTTTAGGGAACACCGGGGAGCTGTTTTTT
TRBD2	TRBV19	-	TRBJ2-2	CASRGGEAGSTGELFF	TGTGCCAGTAGGGGGGGGGAAGCGGGAAGCACCGGGGAGCTGTTTTTT
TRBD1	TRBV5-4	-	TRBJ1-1	CASSFAGTGGTEAFF	TGTGCCAGCAGCTTCGCGGGGACAGGGGGCACTGAAGCTTTCTTT
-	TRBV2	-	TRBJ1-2	CASSDQSYGYTF	TGTGCCAGCAGTGATCAGAGCTATGGCTACACCTTC
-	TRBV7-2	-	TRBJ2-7	CASSSLRVNEQYF	TGTGCCAGCAGTTCACTCAGGGTCAACGAGCAGTACTTC
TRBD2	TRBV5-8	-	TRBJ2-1	CASSFGLAGAVGSYNEQFF	TGTGCCAGCAGCTTTGGACTAGCGGGAGCCGTGGGCTCCTACAATGAGCAGTTCTTC
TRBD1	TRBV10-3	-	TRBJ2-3	CAISDTYRGDTQYF	TGTGCCATCAGTGACACTTACAGGGGAGATACGCAGTATTTT
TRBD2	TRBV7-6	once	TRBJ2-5	CASSLVSSGSSAGETQYF	TGTGCCAGCAGCTTAGTGAGTAGCGGGTCCTCGGCCGGGGAGACCCAGTACTTC
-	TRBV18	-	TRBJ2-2	CASSPTGETGELFF	TGTGCCAGCTCACCCACGGGGGAAACCGGGGAGCTGTTTTTT
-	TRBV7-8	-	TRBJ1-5	CASSLLGGTRQPQHF	TGTGCCAGCAGCTTACTGGGGGGAACCCGTCAGCCCCAGCATTTT
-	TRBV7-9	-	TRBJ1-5	CASSLWTNQPQHF	TGTGCCAGCAGCTTATGGACCAATCAGCCCCAGCATTTT
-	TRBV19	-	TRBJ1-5	CASTSRGEGGFGQPQHF	TGTGCCAGTACCTCTAGAGGCGAGGGGGGGTTTGGTCAGCCCCAGCATTTT
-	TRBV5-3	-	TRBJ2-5	CARSAARTQETQYF	TGTGCCAGAAGCGCTGCCAGAACGCAAGAGACCCAGTACTTC
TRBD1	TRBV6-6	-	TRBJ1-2	CASSSRAGQFYGYTF	TGTGCCAGCAGTTCCAGGGCGGGACAGTTCTATGGCTACACCTTC
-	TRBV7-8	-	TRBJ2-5	CASSLGGNQETQYF	TGTGCCAGCAGCTTAGGCGGGAACCAAGAGACCCAGTACTTC
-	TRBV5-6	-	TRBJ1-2	CASSLGFMGYTF	TGTGCCAGCAGCTTGGGGTTTATGGGCTACACCTTC